This is a list of T cell receptor beta chains from one sample in a study of PD-1 blockade in mismatch repair-deficient tumors. Libraries were prepared by immunoSEQ multiplex PCR; TCRdb keeps only in-frame clonotypes and omits some of them. Here the sample spans under 50,000 clones, 75% to 90% being singletons. The sequencing used PBMCs, collected roughly nine months after starting pembrolizumab. These receptors were taken from an adult with mismatch repair-deficient cancer. CDR3s include the opening cysteine and the closing phenylalanine or tryptophan. D genes are given only for firm matches. Some rows mark clone size as missing; the rest say once, few, many or name a class of expanded clone.

V,D,size,J,CDR3,DNA
TRBV2,NA,NA,TRBJ2-1,CASSEDEYNEQFF,TGTGCCAGCAGTGAAGACGAGTACAATGAGCAGTTCTTC
TRBV14,TRBD2,few,TRBJ2-7,CASRWGLAGYHEQYF,TGTGCCAGCAGATGGGGACTAGCGGGATATCACGAGCAGTACTTC
TRBV2,NA,NA,TRBJ2-1,CASSLSGFPSYNEQFF,TGTGCCAGCAGCTTATCAGGGTTCCCCTCCTACAATGAGCAGTTCTTC
TRBV7-2,NA,NA,TRBJ2-4,CASSPGSGRAKNIQYF,TGTGCCAGCAGCCCCGGAAGCGGAAGGGCCAAAAACATTCAGTACTTC
TRBV29-1,TRBD2,NA,TRBJ2-3,CSVREGGTDTQYF,TGCAGCGTTCGGGAGGGCGGCACAGATACGCAGTATTTT
TRBV28,NA,NA,TRBJ1-1,CASSSPPDTHHTEAFF,TGTGCCAGCAGTTCCCCCCCGGACACCCATCACACTGAAGCTTTCTTT
TRBV7-3,TRBD2,once,TRBJ2-1,CASSRGTSGNNEQFF,TGTGCCAGCAGCCGGGGGACTAGCGGAAACAATGAGCAGTTCTTC
TRBV6-5,NA,few,TRBJ2-7,CASSRRGYEQYF,TGTGCCAGCAGTCGGAGGGGTTACGAGCAGTACTTC
TRBV2,TRBD2,NA,TRBJ2-1,CASASGRANYNEQFF,TGTGCCAGCGCTAGCGGGAGGGCCAATTACAATGAGCAGTTCTTC
TRBV5-1,NA,few,TRBJ2-7,CASRAGGTNYEQYF,TGCGCCAGCAGGGCGGGCGGGACGAACTACGAGCAGTACTTC
TRBV27,NA,NA,TRBJ2-7,CASSLDGRGYEQYF,TGTGCCAGCAGTTTAGACGGGAGAGGGTACGAGCAGTACTTC
TRBV19,TRBD1,NA,TRBJ1-1,CASSIGTGERSEAFF,TGTGCCAGTAGTATAGGGACAGGGGAACGCTCTGAAGCTTTCTTT
TRBV18,TRBD2,NA,TRBJ2-5,CASSPFSGSGQETQYF,TGTGCCAGCTCACCTTTTAGCGGGAGTGGGCAAGAGACCCAGTACTTC
TRBV2,TRBD1,NA,TRBJ1-1,CATRADRANTEAFF,TGTGCCACCCGAGCGGACAGGGCGAACACTGAAGCTTTCTTT
TRBV6-1,NA,NA,TRBJ2-7,CASLTGGSQYEQYF,TGTGCCAGCTTAACTGGGGGGAGTCAGTACGAGCAGTACTTC
TRBV11-2,TRBD1,NA,TRBJ2-5,CASSLGTGTGTQYF,TGTGCCAGCAGCTTAGGGACAGGGACAGGGACCCAGTACTTC
TRBV19,NA,NA,TRBJ2-6,CASTAAAVLSGANVLTF,TGTGCCAGTACCGCAGCGGCAGTCCTATCTGGGGCCAACGTCCTGACTTTC
TRBV27,TRBD1,NA,TRBJ1-1,CASSRSGGLLIEAFF,TGTGCCAGCAGTAGGTCAGGGGGGCTCTTGATTGAAGCTTTCTTT
TRBV7-2,TRBD2,NA,TRBJ2-3,CASSPGLAGDTQYF,TGTGCCAGCAGCCCGGGACTAGCGGGAGATACGCAGTATTTT
TRBV2,TRBD1,few,TRBJ1-5,CASRATGSNQPQHF,TGTGCCAGCAGGGCGACAGGGAGCAATCAGCCCCAGCATTTT
TRBV18,NA,NA,TRBJ2-1,CASSPRGLAGNEQFF,TGTGCCAGCTCACCCAGAGGGCTAGCTGGAAATGAGCAGTTCTTC
TRBV25-1,NA,NA,TRBJ2-7,CASSEPLQGSSYEQYF,TGTGCCAGCAGTGAACCGCTGCAGGGGAGCTCCTACGAGCAGTACTTC
TRBV25-1,TRBD1,NA,TRBJ1-1,CAHRGPNTEAFF,TGTGCCCACAGGGGACCGAACACTGAAGCTTTCTTT